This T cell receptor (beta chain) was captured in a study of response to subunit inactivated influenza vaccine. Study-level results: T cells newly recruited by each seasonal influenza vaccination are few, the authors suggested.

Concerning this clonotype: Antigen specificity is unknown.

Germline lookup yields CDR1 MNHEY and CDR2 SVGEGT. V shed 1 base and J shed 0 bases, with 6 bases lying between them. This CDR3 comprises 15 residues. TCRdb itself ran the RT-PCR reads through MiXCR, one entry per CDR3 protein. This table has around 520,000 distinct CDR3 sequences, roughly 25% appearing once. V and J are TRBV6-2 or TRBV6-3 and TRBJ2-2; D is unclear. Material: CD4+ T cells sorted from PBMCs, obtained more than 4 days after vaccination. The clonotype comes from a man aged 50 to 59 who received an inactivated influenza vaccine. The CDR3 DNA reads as TGTGCCAGCAGTTACTTTAGAGCGAACACCGGGGAGCTGTTTTTT. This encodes CASSYFRANTGELFF.